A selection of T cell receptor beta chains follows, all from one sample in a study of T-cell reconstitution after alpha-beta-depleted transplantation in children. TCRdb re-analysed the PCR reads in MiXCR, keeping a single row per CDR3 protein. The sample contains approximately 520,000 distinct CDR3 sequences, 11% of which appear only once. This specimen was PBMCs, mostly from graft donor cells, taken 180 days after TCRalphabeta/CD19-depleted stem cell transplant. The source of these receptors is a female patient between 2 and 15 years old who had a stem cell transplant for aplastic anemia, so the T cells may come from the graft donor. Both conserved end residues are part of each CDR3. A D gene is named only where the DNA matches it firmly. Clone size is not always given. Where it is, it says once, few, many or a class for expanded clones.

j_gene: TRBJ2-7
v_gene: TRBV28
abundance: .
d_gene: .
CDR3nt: TGTGCCAGCAGTTTATCCCGGGAGCAGTACTTC
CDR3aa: CASSLSREQYF

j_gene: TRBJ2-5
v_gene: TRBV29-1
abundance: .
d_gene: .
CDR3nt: TGCAGCGTTGATGTCGGGGAGACCCAGTACTTC
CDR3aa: CSVDVGETQYF

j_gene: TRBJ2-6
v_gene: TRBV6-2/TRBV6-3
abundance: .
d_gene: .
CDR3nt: TGTGCCAGCAGTACCTACAGGGTGCTGGACTCTGGGGCCAACGTCCTGACTTTC
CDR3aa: CASSTYRVLDSGANVLTF

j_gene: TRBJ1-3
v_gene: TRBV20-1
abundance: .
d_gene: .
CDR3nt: TGCAGTGCCGCCCGGGGTTATCCTGGAAACACCATATATTTT
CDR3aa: CSAARGYPGNTIYF

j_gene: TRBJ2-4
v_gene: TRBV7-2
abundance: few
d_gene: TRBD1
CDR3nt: TGTGCCAGCAGCTTAGTGGACAGGGGGTCCAAAAACATTCAGTACTTC
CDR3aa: CASSLVDRGSKNIQYF

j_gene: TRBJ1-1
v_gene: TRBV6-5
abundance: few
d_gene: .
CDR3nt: TGTGCCAGCAGTTACTCCCCCCTCCTGGGACCTGAAGCTTTCTTT
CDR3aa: CASSYSPLLGPEAFF

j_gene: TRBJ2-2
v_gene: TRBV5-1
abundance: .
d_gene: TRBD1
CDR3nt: TGCGCCAGCTCCAGGGGGATACGTGACACCGGGGAGCTGTTTTTT
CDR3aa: CASSRGIRDTGELFF

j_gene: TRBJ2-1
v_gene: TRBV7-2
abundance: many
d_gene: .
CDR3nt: TGTGCCAGCAGGCCCGAATACAATGAGCAGTTCTTC
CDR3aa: CASRPEYNEQFF

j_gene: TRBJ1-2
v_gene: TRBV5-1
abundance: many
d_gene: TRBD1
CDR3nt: TGCGCCAGCAGCTTCGACAGGGGGTTTGGCTACACCTTC
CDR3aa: CASSFDRGFGYTF

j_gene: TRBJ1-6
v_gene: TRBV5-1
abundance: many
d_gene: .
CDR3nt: TGCGCCAGCAGCTTGGATGGGGTCTCGCCCCTCCACTTT
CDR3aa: CASSLDGVSPLHF

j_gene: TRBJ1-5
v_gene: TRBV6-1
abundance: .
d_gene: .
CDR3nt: TGTGCCAGCAGGCTGATTGGGGCAGGGGAACTTAGCAATCAGCCCCAGCATTTT
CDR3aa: CASRLIGAGELSNQPQHF

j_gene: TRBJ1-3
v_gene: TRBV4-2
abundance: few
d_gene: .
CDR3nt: TGTGCCAGCAGCCAAGAATCCCGGGACTCTGGAAACACCATATATTTT
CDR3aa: CASSQESRDSGNTIYF

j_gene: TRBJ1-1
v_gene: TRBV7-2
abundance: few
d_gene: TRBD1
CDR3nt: TGTGCCAGCAGCTTAGGAGGCTCAGGGGGAGGGGACGGTTTCTTT
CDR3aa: CASSLGGSGGGDGFF

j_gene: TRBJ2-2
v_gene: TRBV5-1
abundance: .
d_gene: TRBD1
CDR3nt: TGCGCCAGCAGCGGCCGGGACAGGAGTACCGGGGAGCTGTTTTTT
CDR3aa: CASSGRDRSTGELFF

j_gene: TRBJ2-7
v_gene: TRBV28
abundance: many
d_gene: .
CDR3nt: TGCGCCAGCAGCTTGCCCTCCTACGAGCAGTACTTC
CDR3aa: CASSLPSYEQYF

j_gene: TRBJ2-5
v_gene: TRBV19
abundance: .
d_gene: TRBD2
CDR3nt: TGTGCCAGTAGTATCTCCGGACTAGCGGGAGAGGAGACCCAGTACTTC
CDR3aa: CASSISGLAGEETQYF

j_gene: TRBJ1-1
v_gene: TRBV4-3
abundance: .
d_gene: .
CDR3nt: TGCGCCAGCAGCCAAGAAAGGGGGTATATGAACACTGAAGCTTTCTTT
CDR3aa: CASSQERGYMNTEAFF

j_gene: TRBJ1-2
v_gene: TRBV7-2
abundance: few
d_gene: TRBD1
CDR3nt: TGTGCCAGCAGCTTAGCGCAAGGTTGGGGACAGGCAATTGGCTACACCTTC
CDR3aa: CASSLAQGWGQAIGYTF

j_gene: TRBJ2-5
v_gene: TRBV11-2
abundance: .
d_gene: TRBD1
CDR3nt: TGTGCCAGCAGCTTAGGTGGCAGGGGGAGCGGAGAGACCCAGTACTTC
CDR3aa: CASSLGGRGSGETQYF

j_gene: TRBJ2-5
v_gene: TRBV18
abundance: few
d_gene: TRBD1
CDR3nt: TGTGCCAGCTCGCCAATCCGGACAGGGTCACAAGAGACCCAGTACTTC
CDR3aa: CASSPIRTGSQETQYF

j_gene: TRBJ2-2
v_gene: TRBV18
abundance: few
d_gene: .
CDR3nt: TGTGCCAGCTCACCCTTGGCAGGGGCTAACACCGGGGAGCTGTTTTTT
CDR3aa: CASSPLAGANTGELFF

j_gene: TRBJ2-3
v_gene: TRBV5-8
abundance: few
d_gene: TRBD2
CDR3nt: TGTGCCAGCAGCTTGCAGGGACTAGCCGCAGATACGCAGTATTTT
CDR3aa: CASSLQGLAADTQYF

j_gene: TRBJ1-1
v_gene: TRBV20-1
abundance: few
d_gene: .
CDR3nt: TGCAGTGCTAGAAAAACCCAGGGATCAGCTGAAGCTTTCTTT
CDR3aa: CSARKTQGSAEAFF

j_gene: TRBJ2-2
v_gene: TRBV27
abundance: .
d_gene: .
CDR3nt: TGTGCCAGCCTAGGAGTCGAGGACACCGGGGAGCTGTTTTTT
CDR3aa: CASLGVEDTGELFF

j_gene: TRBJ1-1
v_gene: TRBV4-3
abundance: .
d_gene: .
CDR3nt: TGCGCCAGCAGCCAGTTACAGGGTTTATCTGAAGCTTTCTTT
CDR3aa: CASSQLQGLSEAFF

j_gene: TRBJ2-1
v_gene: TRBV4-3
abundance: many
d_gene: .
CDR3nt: TGCGCCAGCAGCCAAGTCTGGGGGGACAATGAGCAGTTCTTC
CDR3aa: CASSQVWGDNEQFF

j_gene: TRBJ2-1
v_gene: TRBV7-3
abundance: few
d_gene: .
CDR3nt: TGTGCCAGCAGCTTAAACGACTGGAACAATGAGCAGTTCTTC
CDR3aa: CASSLNDWNNEQFF

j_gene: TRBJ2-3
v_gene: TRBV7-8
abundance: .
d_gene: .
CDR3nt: TGTGCCAGCAGCCCTCGTAGTACGACGTGGGGCACAGATACGCAGTATTTT
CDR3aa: CASSPRSTTWGTDTQYF

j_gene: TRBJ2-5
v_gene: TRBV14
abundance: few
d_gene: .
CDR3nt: TGTGCCAGCAGCCATCGGGTCCAGGGCAGGTGGACCCAGTACTTC
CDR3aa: CASSHRVQGRWTQYF

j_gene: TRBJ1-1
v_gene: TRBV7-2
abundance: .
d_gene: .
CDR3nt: TGTGCCAGCAGCTGGGGGGACCCGGACACTGAAGCTTTCTTT
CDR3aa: CASSWGDPDTEAFF

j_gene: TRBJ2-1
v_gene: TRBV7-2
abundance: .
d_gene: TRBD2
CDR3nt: TGTGCCAGCAGCTTAGAGCGGGAGAATGAGCAGTTCTTC
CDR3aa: CASSLERENEQFF

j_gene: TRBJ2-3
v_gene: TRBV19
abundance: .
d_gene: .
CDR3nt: TGTGCCAGTAGTATGGTGGGAAATACGCAGTATTTT
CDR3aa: CASSMVGNTQYF

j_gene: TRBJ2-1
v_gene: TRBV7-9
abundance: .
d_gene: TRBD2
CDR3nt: TGTGCCAGCGGCTTATGGCGGGAGGGCCGGCATGAGCAGTTCTTC
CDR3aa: CASGLWREGRHEQFF

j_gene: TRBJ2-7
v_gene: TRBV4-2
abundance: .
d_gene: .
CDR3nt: TGTGCCAGCAGCCAAGAGGCCCCGATAGCCTACGAGCAGTACTTC
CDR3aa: CASSQEAPIAYEQYF

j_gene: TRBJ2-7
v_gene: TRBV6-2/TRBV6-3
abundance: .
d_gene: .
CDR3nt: TGTGCCAGCAGTTACCCTCCTTCGTCCATGGCGGAGACTTACGAGCAGTACTTC
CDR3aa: CASSYPPSSMAETYEQYF

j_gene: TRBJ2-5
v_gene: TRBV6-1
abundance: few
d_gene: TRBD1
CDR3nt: TGTGCCAGCAGCCAGGGACAGGGTCGTCAAGAGACCCAGTACTTC
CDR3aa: CASSQGQGRQETQYF

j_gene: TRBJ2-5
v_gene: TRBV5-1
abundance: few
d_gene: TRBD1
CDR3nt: TGCGCCAGCAGCTACACGACAGGGACGGACCAAGAGACCCAGTACTTC
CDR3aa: CASSYTTGTDQETQYF

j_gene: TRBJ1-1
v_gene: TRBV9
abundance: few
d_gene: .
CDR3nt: TGTGTTGAGGGGCCGTACACTGAAGCTTTCTTT
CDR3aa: CVEGPYTEAFF

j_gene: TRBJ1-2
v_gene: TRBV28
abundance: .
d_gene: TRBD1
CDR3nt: TGTGCCAGCAGTCCCCAAGGACAGGGGGCGTATGGCTACACCTTC
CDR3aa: CASSPQGQGAYGYTF

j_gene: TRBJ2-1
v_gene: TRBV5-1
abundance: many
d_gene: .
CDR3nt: TGCGCCAGCAGCTTGTGGCGGGACAGCTACAATGAGCAGTTCTTC
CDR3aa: CASSLWRDSYNEQFF

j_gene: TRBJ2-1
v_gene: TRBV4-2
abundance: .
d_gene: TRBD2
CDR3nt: TGTGCCAGCAGCCATAGGGCGGGAGCCGATCGCGATGAGCAGTTCTTC
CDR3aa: CASSHRAGADRDEQFF

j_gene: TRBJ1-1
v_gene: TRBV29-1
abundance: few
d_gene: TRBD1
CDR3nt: TGCAGCGTTTACAGGCAGGGGGTAACCGGAGCTTTCTTT
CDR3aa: CSVYRQGVTGAFF

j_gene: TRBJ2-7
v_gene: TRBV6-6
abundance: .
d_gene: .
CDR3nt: TGTGCCAGCAGTTCGAGTTACAGCTACGAGCAGTACTTC
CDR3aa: CASSSSYSYEQYF

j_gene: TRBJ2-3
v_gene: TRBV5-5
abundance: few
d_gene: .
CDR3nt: TGTGCCAGCAGCGGGGACCAGACAGATACGCAGTATTTT
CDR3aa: CASSGDQTDTQYF

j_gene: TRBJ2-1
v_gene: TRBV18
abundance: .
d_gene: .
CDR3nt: TGTGCCAGCTCACCGGAGATCGCCGGGTGCAATGAGCAGTTCTTC
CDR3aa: CASSPEIAGCNEQFF

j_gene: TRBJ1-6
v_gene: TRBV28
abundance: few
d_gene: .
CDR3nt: TGTGCCAGCAGTTTAGGACGCAGCCTGTGGGGCTCCTATAATTCACCCCTCCACTTT
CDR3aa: CASSLGRSLWGSYNSPLHF

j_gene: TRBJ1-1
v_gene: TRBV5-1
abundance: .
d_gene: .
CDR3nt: TGCGCCAGCAGCTGGGGGGGTCGAGGCATAACTGAAGCTTTCTTT
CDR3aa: CASSWGGRGITEAFF

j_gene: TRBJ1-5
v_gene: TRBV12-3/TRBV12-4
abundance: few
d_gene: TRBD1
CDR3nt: TGTGCCAGTGGGGACAGGGTTCAGCCCCAGCATTTT
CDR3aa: CASGDRVQPQHF

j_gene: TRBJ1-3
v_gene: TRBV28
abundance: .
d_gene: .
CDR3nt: TGTGCCAGCAGCCTCCCTGGGCTGCGGAACACCATATATTTT
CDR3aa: CASSLPGLRNTIYF

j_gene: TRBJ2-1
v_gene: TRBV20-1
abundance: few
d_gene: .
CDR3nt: TGCAGTGCTAAACGGGATCGAGAGGGTGAGCAGTTCTTC
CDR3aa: CSAKRDREGEQFF

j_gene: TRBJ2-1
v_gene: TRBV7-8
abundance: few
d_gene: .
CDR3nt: TGTGCCAGCAGCCCCGCCGCCCGGGACACCGAGCAGTTCTTC
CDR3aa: CASSPAARDTEQFF

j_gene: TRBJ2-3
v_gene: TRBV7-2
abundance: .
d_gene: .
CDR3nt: TGTGCCAGCAGCTCGGGTCCGTTAGTACGGTTCCCAGATACGCAGTATTTT
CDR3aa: CASSSGPLVRFPDTQYF